Included here is one T cell receptor beta chain sequence, with context. Its matching antigen is unknown. An end of the junction does not agree with germline; a read error may underlie this. Nashville, Tennessee was home to all donors, who were Caucasian adults. The record originates from a study of shared clonotypes between healthy human individuals. Study conclusions and caveats: Around 5% of naive CD4 clonotypes were shared across several donors.

The assay was run at deep level. Each replicate PCR on the sorted subsets used 150 to 200 ng DNA (approximately 33,000 T cell genomes). TCRdb's copy holds only in-frame clones and misses some; the assay was immunoSEQ multiplex PCR. In the table there are some 2.1 million clones, 95% of which are singletons. Sequencing was done on a sample of naive CD4+ T cells sorted from blood. Subset denoted: CD45RA+ positively selected. The TCR originated in a man younger than 35 in good health.

Here the CDR3 DNA reads TGTGCCAGCAGGGAAGGACTAGCGGGGTCCTACGAGCAGTACTTC. Translation gives CASREGLAGSYEQYF. The rearrangement uses TRBV6-1 and TRBJ2-7, with TRBD2 matching 12 bases. This CDR3 spans 15 amino acids. Germline CDR1 reads MNHNS; CDR2 reads SASEGT.